Listed below are T cell receptor beta chains from one sample, sequenced in a study of cytomegalovirus exposure and HLA in healthy donors. The table came from immunoSEQ multiplex PCR; TCRdb's copy has only in-frame clones and leaves some out. The sample holds about 59,000 clones, 65% to 90% seen once. The sample taken for sequencing was PBMCs. These receptors originate from a human donor in good health. The CDR3 runs from the conserved cysteine through the conserved F or W. The D gene is left open where the match is weak. Expanded clones get a size class; other rows say once, few or many, or leave the size out.

NA	TRBJ1-2	NA	TRBV5-4	CASSVGSGAFFSGYTF	TGTGCCAGCAGCGTCGGATCAGGGGCTTTTTTTTCTGGCTACACCTTC
NA	TRBJ2-7	NA	TRBV21-1	CASRNRDPPGDIYEQYF	TGTGCCAGCAGGAACCGGGACCCACCCGGGGACATCTACGAGCAGTACTTC
NA	TRBJ2-1	NA	TRBV28	CASSTPGGRVYEQFF	TGTGCCAGCAGTACCCCTGGGGGCCGGGTGTATGAGCAGTTCTTC
NA	TRBJ1-1	NA	TRBV10-1	CASSEPPRGNTEAFF	TGCGCCAGCAGTGAGCCCCCAAGGGGGAACACTGAAGCTTTCTTT
NA	TRBJ2-1	NA	TRBV19	CASSIRRASYNEQFF	TGTGCCAGTAGTATAAGGCGGGCCTCCTACAATGAGCAGTTCTTC
TRBD2	TRBJ2-7	NA	TRBV6-6	CASSLAGGSQHEQYF	TGTGCCAGCAGCCTTGCGGGCGGGAGTCAGCACGAGCAGTACTTC
TRBD2	TRBJ2-3	NA	TRBV4-2	CASSQGRLAGDTQYF	TGTGCCAGCAGCCAAGGGCGACTAGCGGGAGATACGCAGTATTTT
NA	TRBJ1-2	NA	TRBV19	CASSMSDSYGYTF	TGTGCCAGTAGTATGTCGGACAGCTATGGCTACACCTTC
TRBD2	TRBJ2-1	NA	TRBV4-3	CASSQELAGGTKNEQFF	TGCGCCAGCAGCCAAGAGTTAGCGGGAGGCACGAAGAATGAGCAGTTCTTC
TRBD2	TRBJ2-2	NA	TRBV7-2	CASSLLSSGSMGSGELFF	TGTGCCAGCAGCTTATTGTCTAGCGGGAGCATGGGCTCCGGGGAGCTGTTTTTT
NA	TRBJ2-7	NA	TRBV11-2	CASSSPGQGYEQYF	TGTGCCAGCAGCTCGCCGGGACAAGGTTACGAGCAGTACTTC
NA	TRBJ2-1	NA	TRBV6-5	CASSPSPNPNEQFF	TGTGCCAGCAGTCCTAGCCCAAATCCCAATGAGCAGTTCTTC
NA	TRBJ1-2	NA	TRBV6-1	CASSEAEGSSYGYTF	TGTGCCAGCAGTGAAGCGGAGGGGAGCAGCTATGGCTACACCTTC
NA	TRBJ2-7	NA	TRBV28	CASKHYEQYF	TGTGCCAGCAAACACTACGAGCAGTACTTC
TRBD1	TRBJ1-6	NA	TRBV7-6	CASSMGQRSPLHF	TGTGCCAGCAGCATGGGACAGAGGTCACCCCTCCACTTT
TRBD1	TRBJ2-7	NA	TRBV5-6	CASSHGQVSYEQYF	TGTGCCAGCAGCCACGGACAGGTTTCCTACGAGCAGTACTTC
NA	TRBJ1-1	few	TRBV5-8	CASSPIPGSAPMNTEAFF	TGTGCCAGCAGCCCGATTCCAGGGTCGGCACCCATGAACACTGAAGCTTTCTTT
NA	TRBJ1-4	NA	TRBV28	CASMPGGVEKLFF	TGTGCCAGCATGCCAGGCGGGGTTGAAAAACTGTTTTTT
TRBD1	TRBJ2-5	once	TRBV28	CAVEGALRSQYF	TGTGCCGTCGAGGGGGCCCTCCGCTCTCAGTACTTC
NA	TRBJ1-1	NA	TRBV9	CASSDLRGSTEAFF	TGTGCCAGCAGCGACCTCCGCGGGAGCACTGAAGCTTTCTTT
NA	TRBJ1-4	NA	TRBV9	CASSEAGDNEKLFF	TGTGCCAGCAGCGAAGCAGGGGATAATGAAAAACTGTTTTTT
TRBD1	TRBJ1-2	NA	TRBV4-3	CASSPGTGSFVGYTF	TGCGCCAGCAGCCCTGGGACAGGGTCCTTCGTTGGCTACACCTTC
NA	TRBJ1-1	once	TRBV5-6	CASSRGEEGIHLNTEAFF	TGTGCCAGCAGCCGGGGGGAAGAAGGGATCCATTTGAACACTGAAGCTTTCTTT
TRBD1	TRBJ1-1	NA	TRBV30	CAWSGRGDTEAFF	TGTGCCTGGAGTGGCAGGGGGGACACTGAAGCTTTCTTT
TRBD2	TRBJ2-6	NA	TRBV2	CASSGGTGANVLTF	TGTGCCAGCTCGGGAGGGACTGGGGCCAACGTCCTGACTTTC
TRBD2	TRBJ2-4	NA	TRBV29-1	CSVGGGGIKNIQYF	TGCAGCGTTGGTGGGGGGGGGATTAAAAACATTCAGTACTTC
TRBD1	TRBJ1-1	NA	TRBV5-1	CASGTGSWNTEAFF	TGCGCCAGCGGGACAGGCAGCTGGAACACTGAAGCTTTCTTT
NA	TRBJ2-4	once	TRBV5-8	CASSLGQRRKNIQYF	TGTGCCAGCAGCTTGGGACAGCGTCGTAAAAACATTCAGTACTTC
NA	TRBJ2-1	NA	TRBV11-2	CASSLNPSYNEQFF	TGTGCCAGCAGCTTAAATCCTTCCTACAATGAGCAGTTCTTC
TRBD2	TRBJ2-3	NA	TRBV29-1	CSGTSGTDTQYF	TGCAGCGGGACTAGCGGCACAGATACGCAGTATTTT
NA	TRBJ2-7	NA	TRBV11-2	CASSLVGGAYEQYF	TGTGCCAGCAGCTTAGTAGGCGGAGCCTACGAGCAGTACTTC
NA	TRBJ1-5	NA	TRBV9	CASSSTTGINQPQHF	TGTGCCAGCAGTTCAACTACAGGTATCAATCAGCCCCAGCATTTT
NA	TRBJ2-3	NA	TRBV5-1	CASSLQGAGTDTQYF	TGCGCCAGCAGCTTGCAAGGGGCCGGCACAGATACGCAGTATTTT
NA	TRBJ2-2	few	TRBV27	CASSSFGSLTNTGELFF	TGTGCCAGCAGTTCCTTCGGTAGCCTAACCAACACCGGGGAGCTGTTTTTT
TRBD2	TRBJ2-1	NA	TRBV28	CASSSPGTSGEQFF	TGTGCCAGCAGTAGTCCAGGGACTAGCGGAGAGCAGTTCTTC